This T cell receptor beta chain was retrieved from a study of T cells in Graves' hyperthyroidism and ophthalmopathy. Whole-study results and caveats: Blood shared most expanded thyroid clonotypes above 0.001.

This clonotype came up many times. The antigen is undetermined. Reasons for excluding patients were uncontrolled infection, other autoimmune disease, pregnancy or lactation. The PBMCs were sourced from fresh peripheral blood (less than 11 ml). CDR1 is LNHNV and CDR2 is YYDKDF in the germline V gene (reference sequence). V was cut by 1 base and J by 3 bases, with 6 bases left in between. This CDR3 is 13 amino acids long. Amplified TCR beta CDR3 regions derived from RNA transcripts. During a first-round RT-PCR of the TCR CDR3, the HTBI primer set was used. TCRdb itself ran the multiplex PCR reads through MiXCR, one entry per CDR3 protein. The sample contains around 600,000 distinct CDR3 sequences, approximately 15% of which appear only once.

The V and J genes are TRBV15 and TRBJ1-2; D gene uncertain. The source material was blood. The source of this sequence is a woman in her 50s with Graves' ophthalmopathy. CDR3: CATSRAPDYGYTF. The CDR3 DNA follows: TGTGCCACCAGCAGAGCGCCAGACTATGGCTACACCTTC.